Listed below are T cell receptor beta chains from one sample, sequenced in a study of CD8+CD57+ T cells in acquired aplastic anemia. A single record per CDR3 protein comes from TCRdb applying MiXCR to the reads. This sample has about 180,000 distinct CDR3 sequences, with approximately 45% found just once. The sample consisted of sorted CD4+, CD8+, or CD8+CD57+ T cells (not recorded which) from PBMCs. These receptors all come from a human donor in good health. CDR3s include the opening cysteine and the closing phenylalanine or tryptophan. A D gene is named only where the DNA matches it firmly. Clone size is given for some rows only: seen once, a few or many times, or a class if the clone is expanded.

j_call v_call d_call clone_size cdr3_nt cdr3_aa
TRBJ2-5 TRBV10-3 - medium-sized TGTGCCACAAGAGAAACAGGGTCCCAAGAGACCCAGTACTTC CATRETGSQETQYF
TRBJ2-7 TRBV7-2 TRBD2 - TGTGCCAGCAGCTTTACAGCGGGAGGGCCGTACGATCAGTACTTC CASSFTAGGPYDQYF
TRBJ2-1 TRBV5-6 - many TGTGCCACCAAAGCTTGGGTTACCGGCCCATCCTACAATGAGCAGTTCTTC CATKAWVTGPSYNEQFF
TRBJ2-5 TRBV12-3/TRBV12-4 TRBD1 - TGTGCCAGCAGTTTTAGGACAGGCGGGGAGACCCAGTACTTC CASSFRTGGETQYF
TRBJ2-1 TRBV10-1 - many TGCGCCTCCCGGCCCCGGTACAATGAGCAGTTCTTC CASRPRYNEQFF
TRBJ2-7 TRBV28 - - TGTGCCAGCAGTGAACCCGGGACGGGGACCTACGAGCAGTACTTC CASSEPGTGTYEQYF
TRBJ1-5 TRBV2 TRBD1 once TGTGCCATTAAGACAGGGTTTGATCAGCCCCAGCATTTT CAIKTGFDQPQHF
TRBJ2-7 TRBV10-3 TRBD2 - TGTGCCACCGGACTAGCGGGATCCTACGAGCAGTACTTC CATGLAGSYEQYF
TRBJ2-1 TRBV11-1 - - TGTGCCAGCAGCCCTCCGACAGGTCAGTGGAATGAGCAGTTCTTC CASSPPTGQWNEQFF
TRBJ1-1 TRBV20-1 - many TGCAGTGCTAGAGTCACCGGGACGCCACTTATGAACACTGAAGCTTTCTTT CSARVTGTPLMNTEAFF
TRBJ1-6 TRBV11-2 - - TGTGCCAGCAGCTTAGACTCGCGGCGGGGCTTTCTCTCGGCTTATTCACCCCTCCACTTT CASSLDSRRGFLSAYSPLHF
TRBJ2-2 TRBV15 - - TGTGCCACAGCGGTTAGGGCAGGAGGGGCCGGGGAGCTGTTTTTT CATAVRAGGAGELFF
TRBJ2-2 TRBV11-3 - - TGTGCCAGCAGCCCGGAGGGACACCGGGAGCTGTTTTTT CASSPEGHRELFF
TRBJ1-2 TRBV9 - many TGTGCCAGCAGCACGGACGTCAACTATGGCTACACCTTC CASSTDVNYGYTF
TRBJ2-1 TRBV20-1 TRBD1 - TGCAGTGCGCTAAGGGACAGGCGCGATGAGCAGTTCTTC CSALRDRRDEQFF
TRBJ1-5 TRBV2 TRBD1 - TGTGCCAGCGTCGGAGGACAGGGGGCGAGCAATCAGCCCCAGCATTTT CASVGGQGASNQPQHF
TRBJ1-2 TRBV20-1 TRBD1 few TGCAGTGCTCTACGGGCAGGGGGGTATGGCTACACCTTC CSALRAGGYGYTF
TRBJ2-7 TRBV5-1 - - TGCGCCAGCAGCTTGGTCACCCCTCGGGTATCCTACGAGCAGTACTTC CASSLVTPRVSYEQYF
TRBJ2-7 TRBV29-1 - - TGCAGCGTTGTTACAGGAGACTCCTACGAGCAGTACTTC CSVVTGDSYEQYF
TRBJ1-3 TRBV25-1 - few TGTGCCAGCAGTGGACCTTTTATCGGGGACACCATATATTTT CASSGPFIGDTIYF
TRBJ1-5 TRBV10-3 - few TGTGCCATCAGTGAGGGAGCCCAAGGCCAGCCCCAGCATTTT CAISEGAQGQPQHF
TRBJ1-4 TRBV12-3/TRBV12-4 - - TGTGCCAGCGCCCGGGCGACTAATGAAAAACTGTTTTTT CASARATNEKLFF
TRBJ1-6 TRBV20-1 TRBD1 - TGCAGTGCCTTACAGGGGTTAGGGTCACCCCTCCACTTT CSALQGLGSPLHF
TRBJ1-1 TRBV6-2/TRBV6-3 - - TGTGCCAGCAGTTACTCGAATTTTAGATGGGTGAACACTGAAGCTTTCTTT CASSYSNFRWVNTEAFF
TRBJ2-7 TRBV2 TRBD2 - TGTGCCAGCAGGGAAGGGACTAGCGGGAGGGCCCTCTACGAGCAGTACTTC CASREGTSGRALYEQYF
TRBJ2-7 TRBV6-2/TRBV6-3 - - TGTGCCAGCAGTTACTCGGGGGGCAGGGGCAACGAGCAGTACTTC CASSYSGGRGNEQYF
TRBJ1-1 TRBV19 - - TGTGCCAGTAGTCGACAGACCGCGGAGGACACTGAAGCTTTCTTT CASSRQTAEDTEAFF
TRBJ2-7 TRBV9 TRBD1 few TGTGCCAGCAGCTCGGGGACAGGGCCCTACGAGCAGTACTTC CASSSGTGPYEQYF
TRBJ2-7 TRBV7-2 - - TGTGCCAGCAGCCACGGGGGTAGCTCCTACGAGCAGTACTTC CASSHGGSSYEQYF
TRBJ2-5 TRBV20-1 - - TGCAGTGCCAAAAATCTAGAGACCCAGTACTTC CSAKNLETQYF
TRBJ2-7 TRBV15 TRBD2 - TGTGCCACCAGCACTCTAGCGGGGGGGCCGAATGAGCAGTACTTC CATSTLAGGPNEQYF
TRBJ2-2 TRBV6-1 - many TGTGCCAGCAGGGAACTCAGGGTCCCCGGGGAGCTGTTTTTT CASRELRVPGELFF